This T cell receptor beta chain derives from a study of blood T cell repertoires in COVID-19. Background on the study: Sites across the United States, Italy and Spain contributed samples from acute and convalescent COVID-19. From T cells, B-cell-depleted T cells, or PBMCs came the material, which was cDNA or gDNA.

Original processing notes: Using reference gene primer amplification, nucleated cell counts were estimated. Here immunoSEQ multiplex PCR was the method, and the copy in TCRdb shows in-frame clones only, minus some. V, J and clone size were drawn from that table, and D and trimming were deduced from the DNA. Here the sample spans roughly 160,000 clones, around 87% being singletons. Losses at the gene ends were 0 bases for V and 3 bases for J; bases not matched to a gene: 6. The germline gives CDR1 SGHRS, CDR2 YFSETQ. The CDR3 has 17 amino acids. Sequences were obtained from peripheral blood. The rearrangement joins TRBV5-1 to TRBJ2-2; 9 positions match TRBD1. The source of this sequence is a man aged 18 to 30 with acute or convalescent COVID-19. CDR3 protein: CASSLAAGTGYTGELFF. In DNA form, the CDR3 reads TGCGCCAGCAGCTTGGCCGCCGGGACAGGGTACACCGGGGAGCTGTTTTTT.